The 23 T cell receptor beta chains below all came from one sample that was sequenced in a study of T cells in Graves' hyperthyroidism and ophthalmopathy. From RNA transcripts, TCR beta CDR3 regions were amplified. TCR CDR3 regions were first amplified by RT-PCR with HTBI primers. TCRdb passed the multiplex PCR reads through MiXCR, listing each CDR3 protein once. The sample holds more than 350,000 distinct CDR3 sequences, around 13% seen once. The sequenced sample was blood. All receptors come from a woman aged 25 to 45 with Graves' ophthalmopathy.

This clonotype appeared many times. The V call is TRBV10-3, the J call TRBJ1-1; TRBD1 aligns across 8 bases. The CDR3 covers 14 residues. CDR1 is ENHRY and CDR2 is SYGVKD in the germline V gene. J gave up 1 base and V 6 bases, and 4 bases lay outside the gene matches. The CDR3 reads CAIRAGTGNTEAFF. CDR3 DNA sequence: TGTGCCATCAGAGCCGGGACAGGGAACACTGAAGCTTTCTTT.

The chain has TRBV2 and TRBJ1-1; D is undetermined. Trimming took 7 bases from V and 2 from J, leaving 8 bases between them. CDR3 length: 12 residues. Germline V gives CDR1 SNHLY, CDR2 FYNNEI. In DNA, the CDR3 is TGTGCCAGCAATCAACTAAACACTGAAGCTTTCTTT. Amino acids: CASNQLNTEAFF.

This clonotype occurred many times. The junction and the germline gene differ at one end; a read error may be behind it. V is TRBV12-3 or TRBV12-4 and J is TRBJ2-1, with 10 bases aligning to TRBD2. CDR3 length: 16 amino acids. This chain's CDR3 is CASTLAGGLSYNEQFF. CDR3 nucleotide sequence: TGTGCCAGCACTTTAGCGGGGGGCCTCTCCTACAATGAGCAGTTCTTC.

J is TRBJ2-1 and V is TRBV11-1; the match to TRBD2 covers 15 bases. The length of the CDR3 is 17 residues. CDR1 is SGHAT and CDR2 is FQDESV in the germline V gene (reference sequence). V shed 4 bases, J shed 8 bases, and the junction held 9 bases outside the gene matches. This chain's CDR3 is CASSSAGLAGGLDEQFF. As DNA, the CDR3 is TGTGCCAGCAGCTCAGCGGGACTAGCGGGGGGTCTCGATGAGCAGTTCTTC.

For the CDR3, the DNA is TGTGCCAGCAGTAGGGTGGGAGGGCCGCAAGAGACCCAGTACTTC. The encoded protein is CASSRVGGPQETQYF. The V call is TRBV11-1, the J call TRBJ2-5, with TRBD2 identical over 7 bases. The CDR3 covers 15 residues. V trimming: 6 bases; J trimming: 2 bases; junction bases outside the gene matches: 9. The germline V gene has CDR1 SGHAT and CDR2 FQDESV (reference sequence).

The sample holds many counts of this clonotype. This rearrangement joins TRBV9 to TRBJ2-5; D unclear. Trimming shortened V by 0 bases and J by 1 base, and 7 bases separated the two germline ends. Per germline, CDR1 SGDLS and CDR2 YYNGEE. The CDR3 contains 14 residues. CDR3: CASSVGGSQETQYF. DNA of the CDR3: TGTGCCAGCAGCGTAGGAGGAAGCCAAGAGACCCAGTACTTC.

The chain joins TRBV6-4 to TRBJ1-5; 10 nucleotides line up with TRBD1. The CDR3 sequence is 15 residues long. With V trimmed by 6 bases and J by 1 base, 3 bases remained unmatched. The germline gives CDR1 MRHNA, CDR2 SNTAGT. The CDR3 spells CASRGTGASNQPQHF. CDR3 coding DNA: TGTGCCAGCAGAGGGACAGGGGCAAGCAATCAGCCCCAGCATTTT.

The V gene is TRBV27, the J gene TRBJ1-6, with D unclear. V gave up 6 bases and J gave up 5 bases, with 11 bases separating them. The length of the CDR3 is 14 residues. Germline V gene data show CDR1 as MNHEY and CDR2 as SMNVEV (reference sequence). This CDR3 is CASRSLRNNSPLHF. Here the CDR3 DNA reads TGTGCCAGCAGATCCCTCAGAAATAATTCACCCCTCCACTTT.

This clonotype was seen ten or more times. The rearrangement uses TRBV6-1 and TRBJ1-3; maybe TRBD1 (5 bases). Trimming shortened V by 5 bases and J by 4 bases, and 15 bases separated the two germline ends. This CDR3 comprises 15 residues. Germline V gene data show CDR1 as MNHNS and CDR2 as SASEGT. The DNA of the CDR3 is TGTGCCAGCAGTAGCCAAGGGGCATACGGAAACACCATATATTTT. Its translation is CASSSQGAYGNTIYF.

There are many counts of this clonotype. The chain employs TRBV12-3 or TRBV12-4 and TRBJ1-6; 11 positions match TRBD1. V lost 6 bases, J lost 4 bases, and 8 bases stayed unmatched. This CDR3 spans 17 amino acids. CDR3 residues: CASSATGTGGYNSPLHF. As DNA, the CDR3 is TGTGCCAGCAGCGCGACCGGGACAGGGGGTTATAATTCACCCCTCCACTTT.

This clonotype was counted ten times or more. J is TRBJ2-5 and V is TRBV5-6; unclear D gene. Germline CDR1 reads SGHDT; CDR2 reads YYEEEE. V lost 1 base to trimming and J lost 2 bases, with 9 bases between them. The CDR3 has 14 amino acids. CDR3 in amino acids: CASSLLQEQETQYF. The CDR3 bases are TGTGCCAGCAGCTTGCTTCAGGAGCAAGAGACCCAGTACTTC.

This clonotype was counted at least ten times. The chain is built from TRBV20-1 and TRBJ1-6; D unresolved. Germline-derived CDR1 and CDR2 are DFQATT and SNEGSKA (reference sequence). The ends were cut back, 0 bases at V and 9 bases at J, with 18 bases in the middle. This CDR3 region has 16 residues. The CDR3 spells CSARDLLNQLSSPLHF. The CDR3, as DNA: TGCAGTGCTAGAGATCTTTTAAACCAGTTGTCTTCACCCCTCCACTTT.

The sample holds a few counts of this clonotype. The chain couples TRBV20-1 to TRBJ2-1; D is possibly TRBD1 (7 bases). CDR3 size: 13 residues. Germline V lookup: CDR1 DFQATT, CDR2 SNEGSKA (reference sequence). V shed 2 bases and J shed 9 bases, with 14 bases lying between them. CDR3 region: CSARTGAEGEQFF. DNA for the CDR3: TGCAGTGCTAGAACAGGGGCGGAGGGTGAGCAGTTCTTC.

V is TRBV7-6 and J is TRBJ2-7; 7 bases align to TRBD2. CDR1 is SGHVS and CDR2 is FNYEAQ in the germline V gene. This CDR3 is 13 amino acids long. V trimming: 3 bases; J trimming: 5 bases; junction bases outside the gene matches: 4. This chain's CDR3 is CASSLGGVHEQYF. CDR3 DNA: TGTGCCAGCAGCTTGGGAGGGGTCCACGAGCAGTACTTC. The full variable domain, rest sourced from reference TRBV7-6 and TRBJ2-7, is GAGVSQSPRYKVTKRGQDVALRCDPISGHVSLYWYRQALGQGPEFLTYFNYEAQQDKSGLPNDRFSAERPEGSISTLTIQRTEQRDSAMYRCASSLGGVHEQYFGPGTRLTVT.

This clonotype occurred many times. The chain is built from TRBV2 and TRBJ2-1; 13 positions match TRBD2. Germline V gives CDR1 SNHLY, CDR2 FYNNEI. The V segment lost 7 bases and the J segment 8 bases; nucleotides outside the gene matches: 11. The CDR3 spans 16 residues. The DNA for the CDR3 is TGTGCCAGCAAACCGACTAGCGGGGGGATAGGGGATGAGCAGTTCTTC. Its protein is CASKPTSGGIGDEQFF.

This clonotype was seen many times. The chain employs TRBV6-1 and TRBJ2-1; TRBD2 matches at 9 bases. CDR1 and CDR2 from the germline V gene are MNHNS and SASEGT. V shed 5 bases and J 3 bases; nucleotides not matched to a gene: 5. The CDR3 consists of 15 residues. The CDR3 nucleotides are TGTGCCAGCAGTCAGAGCGGGGGGTTCTACAATGAGCAGTTCTTC. Translated: CASSQSGGFYNEQFF.

This clonotype was detected ten times or more. The chain joins TRBV20-1 to TRBJ2-3; 7 nucleotides agree with TRBD1. Germline CDR1 is DFQATT and CDR2 is SNEGSKA (reference sequence). The CDR3 contains 16 residues. J was trimmed by 2 bases and V by 4 bases; bases with no gene match: 12. CDR3 loop: CSATKRGQAPTDTQYF. Written as DNA, the CDR3 is TGCAGTGCTACGAAGCGAGGACAGGCCCCCACAGATACGCAGTATTTT.

Details on this clonotype: This may stem from a read error, because a much larger clone lies one nucleotide away. The chain is built from TRBV2 and TRBJ1-2, with a weak D call TRBD1 (5 bases). The CDR3 is made up of 16 amino acids. Germline V gene lookup returns CDR1 SNHLY and CDR2 FYNNEI. The CDR3 sequence is CAGSEAGDWESYGYTF. The CDR3 coding sequence is TGTGCCGGCAGTGAAGCGGGGGACTGGGAGAGCTATGGCTACACCTTC.

Concerning this clonotype itself: This may stem from a read error, because a much larger clone lies one nucleotide away. The chain uses TRBV12-3 or TRBV12-4 and TRBJ1-5; D is possibly TRBD1 (6 bases). This CDR3 has 15 residues. The CDR3 sequence: CASGLPGGANQPQHF. The CDR3, as DNA: TGTGCCAGCGGTTTACCCGGGGGCGCGAATCAGCCCCAGCATTTT.

This chain links TRBV25-1 with TRBJ1-2; the D gene is possibly TRBD1 (5 bases). Germline V CDR1 and CDR2: MGHDK, SYGVNS. The CDR3 has 13 amino acids. The V end lost 5 bases, the J end lost 4 bases, and 11 bases lay between the germline ends. The CDR3 protein is CASSPGEIYGYTF. The CDR3 DNA sequence: TGTGCCAGCAGTCCGGGGGAAATCTATGGCTACACCTTC.

The sample holds many counts of this clonotype. This sequence joins TRBV20-1 and TRBJ2-2; TRBD2 matches at 11 bases. V lost 3 bases and J lost 6; bases outside the gene matches: 3. The CDR3 has 14 amino acids. Germline V CDR1 and CDR2: DFQATT, SNEGSKA (reference sequence). CDR3 coding DNA: TGCAGTGCTAGCGTTAGCGGGGGGGCCGGGGAGCTGTTTTTT. Protein sequence: CSASVSGGAGELFF.

This clonotype was observed at least ten times. This sequence joins TRBV20-1 and TRBJ2-5; D is undetermined. From germline, CDR1 is DFQATT and CDR2 SNEGSKA (reference sequence). The CDR3 extends over 12 amino acids. Trimming took 3 bases from V and 4 from J, leaving 9 bases between them. The CDR3 DNA follows: TGCAGTGCTAGGTCCGACGGAGAGACCCAGTACTTC. This translates into CSARSDGETQYF.

This clonotype has a count of ten or more. The V gene is TRBV24-1, the J gene TRBJ1-5; D gene ambiguous. In germline, CDR1 is KGHDR, CDR2 SFDVKD. Trimming removed 2 bases from V and 4 bases from J, with 8 bases in between. This CDR3 is built from 14 residues. CDR3: CATSDYGKNQPQHF. The DNA of the CDR3 is TGTGCCACCAGTGATTACGGGAAGAATCAGCCCCAGCATTTT.